This entry lists 24 T cell receptor beta chains sequenced from one sample in a study of sequential checkpoint blockade in melanoma. Treatment denoted: randomized to nivolumab then ipilimumab (arm A) or the reverse (arm B). Using immunoSEQ multiplex PCR, the repertoire was profiled, and TCRdb retains in-frame clones only, with some absent. The top ten clones hold around 23% of a sample with 30,000 or so clones, around 88% of them seen once. This specimen consisted of CD8+ T cells sorted from blood (inferred from file names), obtained from a patient given nivolumab and ipilimumab in sequence. These receptors all stem from a human donor with melanoma.

The genes are TRBV11-3 and TRBJ2-5; 9 nucleotides line up with TRBD1. The J segment lost 4 bases and the V segment lost 3 bases, leaving 6 bases of the junction unmatched. CDR1 SGHNT and CDR2 YENEEA come from the germline V gene. The CDR3 is made up of 15 amino acids. As DNA, the CDR3 is TGTGCCAGCAGCTTTGGGACAGGGATCCGAGAGACCCAGTACTTC. Translated: CASSFGTGIRETQYF.

The chain joins TRBV5-4 to TRBJ2-1; 11 nucleotides match TRBD1. Germline assignment: CDR1 SGHNT and CDR2 YYREEE (reference sequence). This CDR3 has 13 amino acids. V was clipped by 4 bases and J by 9 bases; unmatched bases: 3. CDR3 loop: CASSGTGGSEQFF. CDR3 sequence (DNA): TGTGCCAGCAGCGGGACAGGGGGAAGTGAGCAGTTCTTC. The full variable domain, with the rest looked up from reference TRBV5-4 and TRBJ2-1, is ETGVTQSPTHLIKTRGQQVTLRCSSQSGHNTVSWYQQALGQGPQFIFQYYREEENGRGNFPPRFSGLQFPNYSSELNVNALELDDSALYLCASSGTGGSEQFFGPGTRLTVL.

The chain carries TRBV27 and TRBJ2-5; 7 bases match TRBD2. The J call may be wrong; the DNA end is better matched by TRBJ2-7. Per the germline V gene, CDR1 is MNHEY and CDR2 is SMNVEV (reference sequence). The CDR3 spans 15 residues. CDR3 sequence reads: CASSLNREVYYEQYF. CDR3 nucleotides: TGTGCCAGCAGTTTAAACCGGGAGGTCTACTACGAGCAGTACTTC.

The chain is built from TRBV28 and TRBJ1-3, with unresolved D. CDR3 length: 14 amino acids. V shed 6 bases and J shed 0 bases, with 9 bases lying between them. CDR1 is MDHEN, CDR2 SYDVKM, per germline. The CDR3 bases are TGTGCCAGCAGCCAACATAACTCTGGAAACACCATATATTTT. This encodes CASSQHNSGNTIYF. Variable domain in full (rest from reference TRBV28 and TRBJ1-3): DVKVTQSSRYLVKRTGEKVFLECVQDMDHENMFWYRQDPGLGLRLIYFSYDVKMKEKGDIPEGYSVSREKKERFSLILESASTNQTSMYLCASSQHNSGNTIYFGEGSWLTVV.

This chain links TRBV6-6 with TRBJ2-7, with 8 nucleotides matching TRBD1. The CDR3 is 15 residues long. V lost 5 bases to trimming and J lost 2 bases; unmatched junction nucleotides: 8. Germline V gives CDR1 MNHNY, CDR2 SVGAGI (reference sequence). The CDR3, as DNA: TGTGCCAGCAGTCAAAACCGGGACAGGACCTACGAGCAGTACTTC. It specifies CASSQNRDRTYEQYF.

The chain has TRBV28 and TRBJ2-7, with 12 positions matching TRBD2. J lost 0 bases, V lost 8 bases, and 8 bases had no gene match. Germline V gene lookup returns CDR1 MDHEN and CDR2 SYDVKM. The CDR3 loop spans 16 amino acids. CDR3 protein: CASLLAGGRSSYEQYF. The CDR3 nucleotides are TGTGCCAGCCTTCTAGCGGGAGGGCGGAGCTCCTACGAGCAGTACTTC.

The chain carries TRBV7-8 and TRBJ2-7, with D maybe TRBD2 (6 bases). Germline loops: CDR1 SGHVS, CDR2 FQNEAQ. CDR3 length: 13 residues. With 2 bases removed from V and 5 bases from J, the gap between germline ends came to 10 bases. The CDR3 sequence is CASSLQGGDEQYF. The CDR3 coding sequence is TGTGCCAGCAGCTTACAAGGAGGGGACGAGCAGTACTTC.

The gene calls are TRBV7-9 and TRBJ1-3, with D unresolved. Trimming shortened V by 2 bases and J by 0 bases, and 8 bases separated the two germline ends. Germline values: CDR1 SEHNR, CDR2 FQNEAQ (reference sequence). CDR3 length equals 15 residues. CDR3: CASSLSQNSGNTIYF. DNA for the CDR3: TGTGCCAGCAGCTTATCTCAGAACTCTGGAAACACCATATATTTT.

The chain carries TRBV4-1 and TRBJ2-2; TRBD2 aligns across 16 bases. Per germline, CDR1 MGHRA and CDR2 YSYEKL. J lost 4 bases, V lost 3 bases, and 5 bases had no gene match. This CDR3 has 18 amino acids. The CDR3 region has the DNA TGCGCCAGCAGCCACGGGACTAGCGGGGGGGCGCGCACCGGGGAGCTGTTTTTT. It encodes CASSHGTSGGARTGELFF.

The V and J genes are TRBV27 and TRBJ1-5, with D maybe TRBD1 (6 bases). The germline V gene encodes CDR1 MNHEY and CDR2 SMNVEV (reference sequence). The V end lost 2 bases, the J end lost 4 bases, and 9 bases lay between the germline ends. This CDR3 comprises 14 residues. CDR3 protein: CASSLGGLNQPQHF. The CDR3 DNA is TGTGCCAGCAGTTTAGGGGGCCTAAATCAGCCCCAGCATTTT.

The V gene is TRBV29-1, the J gene TRBJ2-5, with TRBD1 matching over 8 bases. The trim removed 1 base at V and 3 bases at J, leaving 10 bases unmatched. This CDR3 is 16 amino acids long. CDR1 and CDR2 (germline): SQVTM, ANQGSEA. The CDR3 sequence is CSVEGQGARFEETQYF. CDR3 DNA sequence: TGCAGCGTTGAAGGCCAGGGGGCACGGTTTGAAGAGACCCAGTACTTC.

The table lists this clone with a count of one. Sequence at one end of the junction differs from germline and may be a read error. The gene calls are TRBV7-9 and TRBJ2-1, with D perhaps TRBD1 (5 bases). The CDR3 has 16 amino acids. Germline CDR1 SEHNR, CDR2 FQNEAQ (reference sequence). The CDR3, as DNA: TGCGCCAGCAGCCAAACAAGGGGCGAGCACTACAATGAGCAGTTCTTC. Its translation: CASSQTRGEHYNEQFF.

This chain joins TRBV5-1 and TRBJ1-2; TRBD1 aligns across 7 bases. After removal of 1 base from V and 0 bases from J, the junction contained 6 bases not matched to a gene. Germline CDR1 and CDR2: SGHRS and YFSETQ. This CDR3 spans 16 amino acids. Here the CDR3 reads CASSLWTGEANYGYTF. DNA for the CDR3: TGCGCCAGCAGCTTGTGGACAGGAGAGGCTAACTATGGCTACACCTTC.

Relative to its sample, this clone is medium-sized. The chain couples TRBV5-5 to TRBJ2-2, with a weak D call TRBD2 (6 bases). The germline V gene encodes CDR1 SGHKS and CDR2 YYEKEE (reference sequence). Trimming shortened V by 2 bases and J by 7 bases, and 18 bases separated the two germline ends. The CDR3 has 16 residues. The CDR3 loop reads CASSLVPTSIIGELFF. The CDR3, as DNA: TGTGCCAGCAGCTTAGTCCCTACTAGCATTATCGGGGAGCTGTTTTTT.

Here the CDR3 reads CASSPGTHYEQYF. The CDR3 nucleotides read TGTGCCAGCAGCCCTGGGACACACTACGAGCAGTACTTC. The chain employs TRBV7-9 and TRBJ2-7; D is possibly TRBD1 (6 bases). Germline V gene data show CDR1 as SEHNR and CDR2 as FQNEAQ (reference sequence). The CDR3 is made up of 13 amino acids. V was clipped by 5 bases and J by 3 bases, with 11 bases between them.

The chain has TRBV4-1 and TRBJ2-7; 10 bases are a match to TRBD2. The CDR3 is made up of 16 amino acids. V shed 0 bases, J shed 5 bases, and the junction held 7 bases outside the gene matches. In germline, CDR1 is MGHRA, CDR2 YSYEKL. CDR3 in DNA: TGCGCCAGCAGCCAAGAACTGCGACTAGCGGGCCACGAGCAGTACTTC. The encoded protein is CASSQELRLAGHEQYF.

The chain combines TRBV13 with TRBJ2-7, with TRBD1 as a possible D gene (5 bases). This CDR3 is built from 14 residues. The germline V and J ends were trimmed by 6 bases and 2 bases, with 14 bases remaining between them. Germline CDR1 and CDR2: PRHDT and FYEKMQ (reference sequence). As DNA, the CDR3 is TGTGCCAGCAGTAGGGGCGAAGTAACCTACGAGCAGTACTTC. Protein: CASSRGEVTYEQYF.

This chain links TRBV10-1 with TRBJ2-1; 7 nucleotides align to TRBD2. The V gene end was trimmed by 4 bases and the J gene end by 5 bases; junction bases not matched to a gene: 11. Per germline, CDR1 WNHNN and CDR2 SYGVQD (reference sequence). The CDR3 runs 16 residues. Here the CDR3 reads CASSVGGEGQDNEQFF. As DNA, the CDR3 is TGCGCCAGCAGTGTGGGCGGGGAGGGCCAAGACAATGAGCAGTTCTTC.

This clone was seen once. The chain combines TRBV2 with TRBJ2-2, with 11 bases lining up with TRBD2. V shed 3 bases, J shed 4 bases, and the junction held 10 bases outside the gene matches. There are 18 residues in the CDR3. Germline loops: CDR1 SNHLY, CDR2 FYNNEI. This CDR3 reads CASSEWLAGGRGTGELFF. Written as DNA, the CDR3 is TGTGCCAGCAGTGAGTGGCTAGCGGGGGGCCGGGGCACCGGGGAGCTGTTTTTT.

The V gene is TRBV11-3, the J gene TRBJ2-5, with 9 bases fitting TRBD1. Trimming took 5 bases from V and 5 from J; bases not matched to a gene: 12. Germline V CDR1 and CDR2: SGHNT, YENEEA. The CDR3 length is 16 residues. In DNA, the CDR3 is TGTGCCAGCAGCATCCAGGACAGGGGTTGTTGGGAGACCCAGTACTTC. Translating it yields CASSIQDRGCWETQYF.

This clone was observed a single time. The gene calls are TRBV11-2 and TRBJ2-5; D might be TRBD2 (6 bases). Trimming took 2 bases from V and 1 from J, leaving 17 bases between them. The CDR3 length is 17 residues. Per germline, CDR1 SGHAT and CDR2 FQNNGV. In nucleotides, the CDR3 is TGTGCCAGCAGCTTAACCGTGGGGGGAGGAAGCCAAGAGACCCAGTACTTC. Translated, it gives CASSLTVGGGSQETQYF.

The genes are TRBV11-2 and TRBJ2-7, with 7 bases identical to TRBD1. This CDR3 contains 11 residues. Germline V CDR1 and CDR2: SGHAT, FQNNGV. Trimming cost V 5 bases and J 9 bases; bases outside gene matches: 4. The CDR3 loop reads CASSLRQGQYF. The DNA of the CDR3 is TGTGCCAGCAGCCTTCGACAGGGGCAGTACTTC. Together with reference TRBV11-2 and TRBJ2-7, the CDR3 gives the full variable domain: EAGVAQSPRYKIIEKRQSVAFWCNPISGHATLYWYQQILGQGPKLLIQFQNNGVVDDSQLPKDRFSAERLKGVDSTLKIQPAKLEDSAVYLCASSLRQGQYFGPGTRLTVT.

The chain has TRBV29-1 and TRBJ2-2; perhaps TRBD1 as D (5 bases). The CDR3 sequence is 14 residues long. Germline V gives CDR1 SQVTM, CDR2 ANQGSEA. Trimming took 4 bases from V and 3 from J, leaving 12 bases between them. The CDR3 protein is CSVAFRAYTGELFF. The CDR3, as DNA: TGCAGCGTTGCTTTCAGGGCCTACACCGGGGAGCTGTTTTTT.

J is TRBJ2-1 and V is TRBV10-1; tentatively, D is TRBD1 (7 bases). Germline V gene lookup returns CDR1 WNHNN and CDR2 SYGVQD (reference sequence). The CDR3 length is 16 residues. Trimming left V 3 bases short and J 3 bases short, with 15 bases between. The CDR3 region has the DNA TGCGCCAGCAGTGAAGGCTCGCGGGACAGCTACAATGAGCAGTTCTTC. Translated: CASSEGSRDSYNEQFF.